The rows below give T cell receptor beta chains drawn from one sample of a study of T cell changes during pregnancy in multiple sclerosis. The method was immunoSEQ multiplex PCR; TCRdb's version includes in-frame clones alone and lacks a portion of them. Of more than 40,000 clones listed, around 90% are singletons. The sequenced sample was CD8+ T cells from peripheral blood mononuclear cells, obtained after pregnancy. Receptors were obtained from a female donor with multiple sclerosis, enrolled in a pregnancy study. Both conserved end residues are part of each CDR3. Fields, in order: D gene, clone size, V gene, J gene, CDR3 DNA, CDR3 protein. The D gene is left open where the match is weak. The listing skips clone size in some rows; elsewhere it reads once, few, many or a size class.

d_call: -
clone_size: -
v_call: TRBV7-7
j_call: TRBJ2-7
cdr3_nt: TGTGCCAGCAGCCCATCACGGGGCTACGAGCAGTACTTC
cdr3_aa: CASSPSRGYEQYF

d_call: TRBD2
clone_size: -
v_call: TRBV5-6
j_call: TRBJ2-7
cdr3_nt: TGTGCCAGCATGGGACTAGCCTACCACGAGCAGTACTTC
cdr3_aa: CASMGLAYHEQYF

d_call: -
clone_size: -
v_call: TRBV29-1
j_call: TRBJ1-1
cdr3_nt: TGCAGCGTTTTTCGGGGGGACATGAACACTGAAGCTTTCTTT
cdr3_aa: CSVFRGDMNTEAFF

d_call: -
clone_size: -
v_call: TRBV7-2
j_call: TRBJ1-2
cdr3_nt: TGTGCCAGCAGCTTACAGGGGAACTATGGCTACACCTTC
cdr3_aa: CASSLQGNYGYTF

d_call: TRBD1
clone_size: -
v_call: TRBV4-3
j_call: TRBJ1-2
cdr3_nt: TGCGCCAGCAGCCAAGGGGGACAGGCTCCCGGCTACACCTTC
cdr3_aa: CASSQGGQAPGYTF

d_call: -
clone_size: medium-sized
v_call: TRBV7-9
j_call: TRBJ1-1
cdr3_nt: TGTGCCAGCAGTGACCCTTGGGCCACTGAAGCTTTCTTT
cdr3_aa: CASSDPWATEAFF

d_call: -
clone_size: once
v_call: TRBV4-3
j_call: TRBJ2-3
cdr3_nt: TGCGCCAGCAGCCAAGATTTGGCGCAGGCAGATACGCAGTATTTT
cdr3_aa: CASSQDLAQADTQYF

d_call: -
clone_size: -
v_call: TRBV7-9
j_call: TRBJ1-2
cdr3_nt: TGTGCCAGCAGCCCCGAGCCAGGGGCGGGCTACACCTTC
cdr3_aa: CASSPEPGAGYTF

d_call: -
clone_size: -
v_call: TRBV19
j_call: TRBJ2-7
cdr3_nt: TGTGCCAGTAGTATGGACTGGTCCTACGAGCAGTACTTC
cdr3_aa: CASSMDWSYEQYF

d_call: -
clone_size: once
v_call: TRBV6-1
j_call: TRBJ2-1
cdr3_nt: TGTGCCAGCAGTGGGGCAGGGCCTCACAATGAGCAGTTCTTC
cdr3_aa: CASSGAGPHNEQFF

d_call: -
clone_size: -
v_call: TRBV7-6
j_call: TRBJ1-1
cdr3_nt: TGTGCCAGCAGCCCCTTCAGTGGCACTGAAGCTTTCTTT
cdr3_aa: CASSPFSGTEAFF

d_call: -
clone_size: -
v_call: TRBV6-5
j_call: TRBJ1-1
cdr3_nt: TGTGCCAGCGAGGCCGGAAACACTGAAGCTTTCTTT
cdr3_aa: CASEAGNTEAFF

d_call: -
clone_size: -
v_call: TRBV4-3
j_call: TRBJ1-4
cdr3_nt: TGCGCCAGCAGCCAAGATTCGGACAGCGAAAAACTGTTTTTT
cdr3_aa: CASSQDSDSEKLFF

d_call: TRBD1
clone_size: -
v_call: TRBV5-1
j_call: TRBJ2-1
cdr3_nt: TGCGCCAGCACCTCCGGGACAGGGGCTAGAAATGAGCAGTTCTTC
cdr3_aa: CASTSGTGARNEQFF

d_call: -
clone_size: -
v_call: TRBV27
j_call: TRBJ2-7
cdr3_nt: TGTGCCAGCAGTTTACTGAGGGAACCCTACGAGCAGTACTTC
cdr3_aa: CASSLLREPYEQYF

d_call: TRBD1
clone_size: once
v_call: TRBV27
j_call: TRBJ2-7
cdr3_nt: TGTGCCAGCAGTTTATCGGGACAGGGGAACGAGCAGTACTTC
cdr3_aa: CASSLSGQGNEQYF

d_call: TRBD2
clone_size: -
v_call: TRBV9
j_call: TRBJ2-3
cdr3_nt: TGTGCCAGCAGCGTAGTGTCTAGCGGGCGCCTCCCGGGCCCAGATACGCAGTATTTT
cdr3_aa: CASSVVSSGRLPGPDTQYF

d_call: TRBD1
clone_size: -
v_call: TRBV5-3
j_call: TRBJ1-2
cdr3_nt: TGTGCCAGAAGTCCCTTACAGGGGGGGCGAGGCTACACCTTC
cdr3_aa: CARSPLQGGRGYTF

d_call: -
clone_size: once
v_call: TRBV6-6
j_call: TRBJ2-2
cdr3_nt: TGTGCCAGCAGTTACTCGGCTCCAGTGAACACCGGGGAGCTGTTTTTT
cdr3_aa: CASSYSAPVNTGELFF

d_call: TRBD1
clone_size: -
v_call: TRBV9
j_call: TRBJ2-1
cdr3_nt: TGTGCCAGCAGCGTAGCTACGGGACAGGGGCATCATCGGTTCTTC
cdr3_aa: CASSVATGQGHHRFF

d_call: TRBD1
clone_size: once
v_call: TRBV5-6
j_call: TRBJ1-1
cdr3_nt: TGTGCCAGCAGCCCGGACGGGGACAGCTACCGTACTGAAGCTTTCTTT
cdr3_aa: CASSPDGDSYRTEAFF

d_call: -
clone_size: -
v_call: TRBV29-1
j_call: TRBJ1-2
cdr3_nt: TGCAGCGTTGTCGGCGTAGAGGGTGCTAACTATGGCTACACCTTC
cdr3_aa: CSVVGVEGANYGYTF

d_call: TRBD1
clone_size: -
v_call: TRBV27
j_call: TRBJ2-6
cdr3_nt: TGTGCCAGCAGTCCGGGACAGGGGGCTGGGGCCAACGTCCTGACTTTC
cdr3_aa: CASSPGQGAGANVLTF

d_call: TRBD1
clone_size: -
v_call: TRBV10-1
j_call: TRBJ1-2
cdr3_nt: TGCGCCAGCAGTGAGGGGACAGGGTATGAAGGCTACACCTTC
cdr3_aa: CASSEGTGYEGYTF

d_call: -
clone_size: -
v_call: TRBV16
j_call: TRBJ1-5
cdr3_nt: TGTGCCAGCAGCCAATCCGGTAGCAATCAGCCCCAGCATTTT
cdr3_aa: CASSQSGSNQPQHF

d_call: TRBD1
clone_size: -
v_call: TRBV4-3
j_call: TRBJ1-2
cdr3_nt: TGCGCCAGCAGCCAAGAGGGGGAGACAGGGAGCTATGGCTACACCTTC
cdr3_aa: CASSQEGETGSYGYTF

d_call: TRBD1
clone_size: -
v_call: TRBV5-5
j_call: TRBJ1-1
cdr3_nt: TGTGCCAGCAGCCCGGTGGGGGACAGGGGCGGAACTGAAGCTTTCTTT
cdr3_aa: CASSPVGDRGGTEAFF

d_call: TRBD2
clone_size: -
v_call: TRBV10-1
j_call: TRBJ2-3
cdr3_nt: TGCGCCAGCAGTACTGGACTAGCGGGAGTGGATACGCAGTATTTT
cdr3_aa: CASSTGLAGVDTQYF

d_call: -
clone_size: -
v_call: TRBV5-1
j_call: TRBJ2-7
cdr3_nt: TGCGCCAGCAGGTTCCGGCGGTCCAACTACGAGCAGTACTTC
cdr3_aa: CASRFRRSNYEQYF

d_call: -
clone_size: -
v_call: TRBV4-3
j_call: TRBJ1-1
cdr3_nt: TGCGCCAGCAGCCAAGATAACAGACAATTGAACACTGAAGCTTTCTTT
cdr3_aa: CASSQDNRQLNTEAFF

d_call: TRBD2
clone_size: few
v_call: TRBV7-2
j_call: TRBJ2-1
cdr3_nt: TGTGCCAGCAGCTTGCAGCGGGACCTCTACAATGAGCAGTTCTTC
cdr3_aa: CASSLQRDLYNEQFF

d_call: TRBD1
clone_size: -
v_call: TRBV6-4
j_call: TRBJ2-1
cdr3_nt: TGTGCCAGCGCCGGGACAGGGGCAAACAATGAGCAGTTCTTC
cdr3_aa: CASAGTGANNEQFF

d_call: -
clone_size: -
v_call: TRBV10-3
j_call: TRBJ2-1
cdr3_nt: TGTGCCATCAGTGAGTCGAAGACAGAAGTCTATGAGCAGTTCTTC
cdr3_aa: CAISESKTEVYEQFF

d_call: TRBD2
clone_size: -
v_call: TRBV5-1
j_call: TRBJ2-7
cdr3_nt: TGCGCCAGCAGCTCGGGGACTAGCGGCCCCCCGTACGAGCAGTACTTC
cdr3_aa: CASSSGTSGPPYEQYF

d_call: TRBD1
clone_size: once
v_call: TRBV7-9
j_call: TRBJ2-6
cdr3_nt: TGTGCCAGCATTGGGACAGGGACCTTCTCTGGGGCCAACGTCCTGACTTTC
cdr3_aa: CASIGTGTFSGANVLTF

d_call: -
clone_size: -
v_call: TRBV4-3
j_call: TRBJ1-1
cdr3_nt: TGCGCCAGCAGCCAAGAAGGAGGGATTGCTGAAGCTTTCTTT
cdr3_aa: CASSQEGGIAEAFF